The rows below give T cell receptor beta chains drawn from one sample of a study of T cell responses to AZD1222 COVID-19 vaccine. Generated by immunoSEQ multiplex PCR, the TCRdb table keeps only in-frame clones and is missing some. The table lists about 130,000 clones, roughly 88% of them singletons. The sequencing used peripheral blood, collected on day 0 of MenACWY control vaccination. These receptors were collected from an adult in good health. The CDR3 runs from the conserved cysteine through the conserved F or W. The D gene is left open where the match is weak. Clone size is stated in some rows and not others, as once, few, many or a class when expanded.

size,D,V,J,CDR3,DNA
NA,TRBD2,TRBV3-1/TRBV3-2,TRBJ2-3,CASSQAGTSGGPFSDTQYF,TGTGCCAGCAGCCAAGCGGGAACTAGCGGGGGGCCATTCTCAGATACGCAGTATTTT
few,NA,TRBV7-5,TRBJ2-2,CVRSLGPGTTNTGELFF,TGTGTCAGAAGCTTAGGCCCCGGGACAACGAACACCGGGGAGCTGTTTTTT
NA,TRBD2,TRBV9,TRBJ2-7,CASSVAGTSSYEQYF,TGTGCCAGCAGCGTAGCCGGGACTAGCTCCTACGAGCAGTACTTC
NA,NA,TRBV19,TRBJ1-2,CASSTAGHYGYTF,TGTGCCAGTAGTACCGCAGGACACTATGGCTACACCTTC
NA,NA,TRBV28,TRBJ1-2,CASREFNYGYTF,TGTGCCAGCAGAGAGTTTAACTATGGCTACACCTTC
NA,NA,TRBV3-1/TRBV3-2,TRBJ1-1,CASSQDRVQGREAFF,TGTGCCAGCAGCCAAGATCGGGTCCAGGGCAGGGAAGCTTTCTTT
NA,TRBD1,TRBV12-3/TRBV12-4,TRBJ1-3,CASSLRQGSTIYF,TGTGCCAGCAGTTTACGACAGGGCAGCACCATATATTTT
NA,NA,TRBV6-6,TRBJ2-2,CASTPGTLNTGELFF,TGTGCCAGCACCCCGGGGACTCTGAACACCGGGGAGCTGTTTTTT
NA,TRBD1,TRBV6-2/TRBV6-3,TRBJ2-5,CASSYSPPTGWEETQYF,TGTGCCAGCAGTTACTCGCCGCCGACAGGGTGGGAAGAGACCCAGTACTTC
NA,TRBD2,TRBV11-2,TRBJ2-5,CASSLEMVSGGIQETQYF,TGTGCCAGCAGCTTAGAAATGGTTAGCGGGGGCATACAAGAGACCCAGTACTTC
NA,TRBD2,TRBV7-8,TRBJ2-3,CASTYEGGGLSTDTQYF,TGTGCCAGCACATACGAAGGCGGGGGGCTGAGCACAGATACGCAGTATTTT
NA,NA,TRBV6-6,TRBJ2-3,CASSYGRGVSTDTQYF,TGTGCCAGCAGTTACGGGAGGGGGGTTAGCACAGATACGCAGTATTTT
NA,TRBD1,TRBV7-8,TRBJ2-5,CASSLRDRGGETQYF,TGTGCCAGCAGCCTCCGGGACAGGGGTGGAGAGACCCAGTACTTC
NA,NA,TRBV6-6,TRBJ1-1,CASSYLAEAFF,TGTGCCAGCAGTTACCTGGCTGAAGCTTTCTTT
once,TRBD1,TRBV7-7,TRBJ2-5,CASSLLQGARETQYF,TGTGCCAGCAGCTTATTACAGGGGGCACGAGAGACCCAGTACTTC
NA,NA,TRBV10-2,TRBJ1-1,CASSERVGETRGYTEAFF,TGCGCCAGCAGTGAACGGGTCGGGGAAACGAGGGGATACACTGAAGCTTTCTTT
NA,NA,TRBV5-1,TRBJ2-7,CASSLGADGNYEQYF,TGCGCCAGCAGCTTGGGGGCGGACGGTAACTACGAGCAGTACTTC
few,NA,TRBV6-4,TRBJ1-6,CASSMIWGVGNSPLHF,TGTGCCAGCAGTATGATCTGGGGTGTGGGTAATTCACCCCTCCACTTT
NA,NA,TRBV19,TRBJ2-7,CASSIGDFYEQYF,TGTGCCAGTAGTATAGGGGACTTCTACGAGCAGTACTTC
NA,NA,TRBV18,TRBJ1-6,CASSPNPITADRPYNSPLHF,TGTGCCAGCTCACCGAATCCGATTACAGCAGATCGGCCGTATAATTCACCCCTCCACTTT
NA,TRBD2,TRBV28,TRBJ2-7,CASSQSTGTSGSYEQYF,TGTGCCAGCAGTCAGAGTACCGGGACTAGCGGCTCCTACGAGCAGTACTTC
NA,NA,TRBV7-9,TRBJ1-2,CASSPWEDLSDGYTF,TGTGCCAGCAGCCCATGGGAAGATCTATCGGATGGCTACACCTTC
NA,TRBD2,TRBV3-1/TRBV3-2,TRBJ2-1,CASRVTSGSQGWNEQFF,TGTGCCAGCAGAGTGACTAGCGGGAGTCAGGGTTGGAATGAGCAGTTCTTC
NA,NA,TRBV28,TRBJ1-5,CASSRGQPQHF,TGTGCCAGCAGCCGCGGTCAGCCCCAGCATTTT
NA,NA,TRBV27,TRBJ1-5,CASREQGFGGQPQHF,TGTGCCAGCAGGGAACAGGGCTTTGGGGGTCAGCCCCAGCATTTT
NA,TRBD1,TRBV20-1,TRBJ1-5,CSASQGDQPQHF,TGCAGTGCTAGTCAGGGGGACCAGCCCCAGCATTTT
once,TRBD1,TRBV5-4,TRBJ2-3,CASSSGTGQTDTQYF,TGTGCCAGCAGCTCCGGGACAGGACAAACAGATACGCAGTATTTT
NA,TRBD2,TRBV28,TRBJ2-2,CASRLTGLVVGSGELFF,TGTGCCAGCAGACTTACAGGACTAGTGGTCGGTTCCGGGGAGCTGTTTTTT
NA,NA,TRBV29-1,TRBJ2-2,CSVEKGGKNTGELFF,TGCAGCGTTGAAAAGGGGGGGAAGAACACCGGGGAGCTGTTTTTT
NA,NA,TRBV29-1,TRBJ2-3,CSVVLGDTQYF,TGCAGCGTTGTATTAGGGGATACGCAGTATTTT
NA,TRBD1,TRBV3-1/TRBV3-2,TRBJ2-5,CASSQLDRPQETQYF,TGTGCCAGCAGCCAATTGGACAGGCCCCAAGAGACCCAGTACTTC
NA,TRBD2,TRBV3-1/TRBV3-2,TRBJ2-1,CASSQAGGGNEQFF,TGTGCCAGCAGCCAAGCGGGGGGGGGCAATGAGCAGTTCTTC
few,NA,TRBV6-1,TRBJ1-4,CASSERERGVNEKLFF,TGTGCCAGCAGTGAAAGGGAACGAGGAGTTAATGAAAAACTGTTTTTT
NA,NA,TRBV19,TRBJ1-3,CASSIDWTAGNTIYF,TGTGCCAGTAGTATAGATTGGACAGCTGGAAACACCATATATTTT
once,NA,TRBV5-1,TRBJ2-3,CASSLGTNTDTQYF,TGCGCCAGCAGCTTGGGCACAAACACAGATACGCAGTATTTT
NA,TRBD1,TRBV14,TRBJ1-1,CASSQMGQKEAFF,TGTGCCAGCAGCCAAATGGGACAGAAAGAAGCTTTCTTT